A single T cell receptor beta chain is shown here with its context. The data belong to a study of neoadjuvant anti-PD-1 for oral cavity cancer. Across the whole study: Patients without progression got a fourth dose around day 43.

Assay used: immunoSEQ multiplex PCR; TCRdb lists only in-frame clones, some missing. This sample has over 14,000 clones, with roughly 71% found just once. The CDR3 has 13 amino acids. The V and J ends lost 3 bases and 5 bases respectively, with 12 bases between them. Germline lookup yields CDR1 SGHRS and CDR2 YFSETQ. The sequence derives from a person aged 40 to 85 with oral cavity squamous cell carcinoma. The chain uses TRBV5-1 and TRBJ2-7; the D call may be TRBD1 or TRBD2 (6 bases each). The sample consisted of PBMCs, taken before nivolumab (anti-PD-1) treatment. CDR3: CASSSTGRNEQYF. CDR3 sequence (DNA): TGCGCCAGCAGCTCCACAGGGAGGAACGAGCAGTACTTC.